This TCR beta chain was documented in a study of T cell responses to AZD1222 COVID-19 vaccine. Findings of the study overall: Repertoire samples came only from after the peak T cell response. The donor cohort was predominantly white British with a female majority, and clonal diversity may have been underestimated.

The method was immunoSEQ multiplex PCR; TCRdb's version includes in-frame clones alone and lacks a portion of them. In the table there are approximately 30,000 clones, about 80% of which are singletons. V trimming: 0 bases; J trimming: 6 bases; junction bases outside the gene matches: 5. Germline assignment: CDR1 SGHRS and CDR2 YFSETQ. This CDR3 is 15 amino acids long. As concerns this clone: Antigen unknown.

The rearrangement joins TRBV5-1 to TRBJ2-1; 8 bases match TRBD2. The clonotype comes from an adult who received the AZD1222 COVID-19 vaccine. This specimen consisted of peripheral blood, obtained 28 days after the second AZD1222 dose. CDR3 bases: TGCGCCAGCAGCTTGGGGAGCGGGAGAGGCAATGAGCAGTTCTTC. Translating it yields CASSLGSGRGNEQFF.